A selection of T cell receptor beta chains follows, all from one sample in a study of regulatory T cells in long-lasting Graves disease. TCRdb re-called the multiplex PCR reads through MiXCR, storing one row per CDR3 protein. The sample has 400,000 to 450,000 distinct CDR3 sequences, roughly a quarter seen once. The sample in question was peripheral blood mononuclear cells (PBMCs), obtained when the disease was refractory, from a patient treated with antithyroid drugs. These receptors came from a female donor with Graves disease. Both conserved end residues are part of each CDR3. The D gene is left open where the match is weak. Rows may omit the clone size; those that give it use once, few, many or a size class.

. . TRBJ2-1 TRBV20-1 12 CSARPDSNEQFF TGCAGTGCTAGACCAGACAGCAATGAGCAGTTCTTC
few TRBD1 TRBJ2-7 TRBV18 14 CASSPGQVLYEQYF TGTGCCAGCTCACCGGGACAGGTCCTCTACGAGCAGTACTTC
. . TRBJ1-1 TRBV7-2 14 CASRPPTENTEAFF TGTGCCAGCAGGCCTCCGACAGAGAACACTGAAGCTTTCTTT
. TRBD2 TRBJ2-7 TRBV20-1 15 CSARRYAGGGYEQYF TGCAGTGCTAGACGATATGCGGGAGGTGGGTACGAGCAGTACTTC
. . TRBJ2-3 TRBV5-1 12 CASSVNTDTQYF TGCGCCAGCAGTGTGAACACAGATACGCAGTATTTT
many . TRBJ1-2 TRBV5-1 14 CASSLGGLGYGYTF TGCGCCAGCAGTCTCGGAGGTTTGGGGTATGGCTACACCTTC
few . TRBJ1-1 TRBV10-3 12 CAISTRNTEAFF TGTGCCATCAGTACGAGGAACACTGAAGCTTTCTTT
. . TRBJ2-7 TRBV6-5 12 CASSSRRHEQYF TGTGCCAGCAGTTCCCGGAGGCACGAGCAGTACTTC
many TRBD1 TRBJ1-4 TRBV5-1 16 CASSLMQGGDNEKLFF TGCGCCAGCAGCCTGATGCAGGGGGGCGACAATGAAAAACTGTTTTTT
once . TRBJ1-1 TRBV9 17 CASSVGRHLDGITEAFF TGTGCCAGCAGCGTAGGTCGCCACCTGGATGGTATCACTGAAGCTTTCTTT
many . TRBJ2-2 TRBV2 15 CASRYMRANTGELFF TGTGCCAGCAGGTATATGCGCGCGAACACCGGGGAGCTGTTTTTT
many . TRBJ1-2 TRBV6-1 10 CASSGSGYTF TGTGCCAGCAGTGGAAGTGGCTACACCTTC
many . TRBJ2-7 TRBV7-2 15 CASSLDPSRSYEQYF TGTGCCAGCAGCTTAGACCCCAGTCGCTCCTACGAGCAGTACTTC
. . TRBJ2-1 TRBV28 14 CASSYGRVRNEQFF TGTGCCAGCAGTTACGGGAGAGTGAGAAATGAGCAGTTCTTC
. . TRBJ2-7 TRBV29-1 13 CSTSRGLSYEQYF TGCAGCACCTCTCGGGGCCTCTCCTACGAGCAGTACTTC